These 21 T cell receptor beta chains originate from one sample sequenced in a study of CD8+ T cells in alopecia areata. The treatment denotes: oral pan-JAK inhibitor, 5-10 mg twice daily. RNA, once extracted, was reverse transcribed into cDNA for use as the sequencing template. Produced via immunoSEQ multiplex PCR; TCRdb's table is partial and in-frame only. The sample includes 200,000 or so clones, 58% of them seen just once. The sequences come from CD4+ T cells sorted from blood, collected at week 24, from a patient treated with tofacitinib. These receptors were collected from a human donor with alopecia areata.

The chain combines TRBV4-1 with TRBJ1-1; a possible D gene is TRBD1 (5 bases). This CDR3 is built from 15 residues. Trimming cost V 0 bases and J 1 base, with 9 bases left between them. Per germline, CDR1 MGHRA and CDR2 YSYEKL. The CDR3 DNA reads as TGCGCCAGCAGCCAAGAAGGTCAGGGGAACACTGAAGCTTTCTTT. Protein sequence: CASSQEGQGNTEAFF.

The sample holds a few counts of this clone. The genes are TRBV5-1 and TRBJ2-1; D is unclear. Germline CDR1 is SGHRS and CDR2 is YFSETQ. CDR3 length equals 15 residues. Between the trimmed V and J ends, which lost 2 bases and 1 base, there was a span of 10 bases. CDR3 bases: TGCGCCAGCAGCTTCGACATTGGGTCCTACAATGAGCAGTTCTTC. The encoded protein is CASSFDIGSYNEQFF.

The table lists this clone with a few counts. The chain joins TRBV29-1 to TRBJ2-7, with D possibly TRBD1 on 5 matching bases. The V and J ends lost 2 bases and 0 bases respectively, with 8 bases between them. The CDR3 is made up of 13 amino acids. In germline, CDR1 is SQVTM, CDR2 ANQGSEA. CDR3 sequence (DNA): TGCAGCGTTGAATCAGGGAACTCCTACGAGCAGTACTTC. Translated, it gives CSVESGNSYEQYF.

The V gene is TRBV19, the J gene TRBJ1-5; D is possibly TRBD1 (5 bases). The CDR3 extends over 12 amino acids. V was trimmed by 6 bases and J by 6 bases, leaving 9 bases between them. Germline loops: CDR1 LNHDA, CDR2 SQIVND (reference sequence). The CDR3 region is CASRPGPQPQHF. DNA of the CDR3: TGTGCCAGTAGGCCAGGGCCTCAGCCCCAGCATTTT. Drawing the rest from reference TRBV19 and TRBJ1-5, the complete variable domain is DGGITQSPKYLFRKEGQNVTLSCEQNLNHDAMYWYRQDPGQGLRLIYYSQIVNDFQKGDIAEGYSVSREKKESFPLTVTSAQKNPTAFYLCASRPGPQPQHFGDGTRLSIL.

The rearrangement links TRBV30 to TRBJ2-3; no definite D call. This CDR3 has 13 residues. V lost 4 bases and J 1 base, leaving 9 bases between the germline ends. The germline V gene has CDR1 GTSNPN and CDR2 SVGIG (reference sequence). CDR3 sequence: CAWKVVGTDTQYF. In nucleotides, the CDR3 is TGTGCCTGGAAGGTGGTCGGCACAGATACGCAGTATTTT.

V usage is TRBV6-1 and J usage is TRBJ2-5; 8 bases are shared with TRBD2. Losses at the gene ends were 4 bases for V and 5 bases for J; bases not matched to a gene: 6. The germline V gene has CDR1 MNHNS and CDR2 SASEGT. The CDR3 is made up of 14 amino acids. CDR3 in DNA: TGTGCCAGCAGTGCGGGGGGGCTCTCGGAGACCCAGTACTTC. It is translated as CASSAGGLSETQYF.

The genes are TRBV6-5 and TRBJ1-2, with D uncertain. In germline, CDR1 is MNHEY, CDR2 SVGAGI. The V end lost 6 bases, the J end lost 9 bases, and 17 bases lay between the germline ends. The CDR3 totals 13 residues. The CDR3 DNA is TGTGCCAGCAGGAACAGCCGGGAAGTGAGCTACACCTTC. It specifies CASRNSREVSYTF.

The gene calls are TRBV15 and TRBJ1-5, with TRBD1 matching 11 bases. Looked up from germline, CDR1 is LNHNV and CDR2 is YYDKDF (reference sequence). CDR3 length: 16 residues. V shed 1 base, J shed 4 bases, and the junction held 3 bases outside the gene matches. The CDR3 nucleotides read TGTGCCACCAGCAGAGGCGGGGACAGGGGGAATCAGCCCCAGCATTTT. Translation: CATSRGGDRGNQPQHF.

This clone was seen once. The chain combines TRBV7-8 with TRBJ2-3, with D possibly TRBD2 on 6 matching bases. The germline V gene encodes CDR1 SGHVS and CDR2 FQNEAQ. This CDR3 is 16 amino acids long. V gave up 5 bases and J gave up 0 bases, with 15 bases separating them. This CDR3 reads CASSLNVADSTDTQYF. The CDR3 nucleotides are TGTGCCAGCAGCCTCAATGTAGCGGACAGCACAGATACGCAGTATTTT.

V gene TRBV7-9 combines with J gene TRBJ2-5; D possibly uses TRBD1 or TRBD2 (5 bases each). The J call could be wrong; TRBJ2-7 is a better fit for the DNA end. CDR1 and CDR2 (germline): SEHNR, FQNEAQ (reference sequence). The CDR3 has 14 residues. The CDR3 spells CASSLTGLKGEQYF. DNA of the CDR3: TGTGCCAGCAGCTTAACAGGACTGAAGGGCGAGCAGTACTTC.

This chain joins TRBV5-4 and TRBJ2-5, with D unresolved. V lost 0 bases and J lost 5, with 11 bases in between. The CDR3 contains 14 residues. Germline CDR1 and CDR2: SGHNT and YYREEE (reference sequence). In DNA, the CDR3 is TGTGCCAGCAGCTTGGTCCTCAACGAGGAGACCCAGTACTTC. It specifies CASSLVLNEETQYF.

The chain uses TRBV7-2 and TRBJ2-4; the D is unclear. V dropped 3 bases and J dropped 0 bases, with 9 bases sitting between them. Per germline, CDR1 SGHTA and CDR2 FQGNSA. The CDR3 sequence is 15 residues long. The CDR3: CASSLSQLAKNIQYF. DNA of the CDR3: TGTGCCAGCAGCTTGTCTCAGTTAGCCAAAAACATTCAGTACTTC.

The gene calls are TRBV28 and TRBJ1-5, with 8 bases lining up with TRBD1. The V gene end was trimmed by 5 bases and the J gene end by 2 bases; junction bases not matched to a gene: 5. This CDR3 comprises 15 residues. Germline loops: CDR1 MDHEN, CDR2 SYDVKM. The CDR3 DNA reads as TGTGCCAGCAGTCCCCCGGACAGGGGCAATCAGCCCCAGCATTTT. It yields the protein CASSPPDRGNQPQHF.

The sample holds a few counts of this clone. The chain carries TRBV19 and TRBJ1-4; 7 bases are shared with TRBD1. Trimming removed 5 bases from V and 5 bases from J; junction bases left unmatched: 11. This CDR3 contains 16 residues. Germline CDR1 reads LNHDA; CDR2 reads SQIVND (reference sequence). CDR3 in amino acids: CASSPLGQALNEKLFF. The CDR3, as DNA: TGTGCCAGTAGTCCCCTCGGACAGGCACTCAATGAAAAACTGTTTTTT. Based on the CDR3 plus reference TRBV19 and TRBJ1-4, the full variable domain is DGGITQSPKYLFRKEGQNVTLSCEQNLNHDAMYWYRQDPGQGLRLIYYSQIVNDFQKGDIAEGYSVSREKKESFPLTVTSAQKNPTAFYLCASSPLGQALNEKLFFGSGTQLSVL.

This clone occurred a few times. The V gene is TRBV30, the J gene TRBJ1-1; D is ambiguous. CDR1 GTSNPN and CDR2 SVGIG come from the germline V gene (reference sequence). The CDR3 loop spans 14 amino acids. Trimming left V 5 bases short and J 0 bases short, with 13 bases between. The CDR3 protein is CAWRSLGVNTEAFF. Here the CDR3 DNA reads TGTGCCTGGCGCTCCTTGGGAGTGAACACTGAAGCTTTCTTT. Together with reference TRBV30 and TRBJ1-1, the CDR3 gives the full variable domain: SQTIHQWPATLVQPVGSPLSLECTVEGTSNPNLYWYRQAAGRGLQLLFYSVGIGQISSEVPQNLSASRPQDRQFILSSKKLLLSDSGFYLCAWRSLGVNTEAFFGQGTRLTVV.

This chain joins TRBV7-2 and TRBJ2-4; no reliable D call. V was cut by 2 bases and J by 0 bases, with 20 bases left in between. This CDR3 has 19 amino acids. Germline values: CDR1 SGHTA, CDR2 FQGNSA. CDR3 residues: CASSLRPFTEKLAKNIQYF. CDR3 in DNA: TGTGCCAGCAGCTTAAGGCCATTTACAGAAAAACTAGCCAAAAACATTCAGTACTTC.

In DNA form, the CDR3 reads TGTGCCAGCTCACCCTTAGGGCCGGCCCATCAGCCCCAGCATTTT. It translates to CASSPLGPAHQPQHF. V and J are TRBV18 and TRBJ1-5; no definite D call. CDR3 length: 15 amino acids. In germline, CDR1 is KGHSH, CDR2 LQKENI. V lost 3 bases and J lost 5, with 14 bases in between.

The chain links TRBV25-1 to TRBJ2-7; 7 bases map to TRBD1. V dropped 4 bases and J dropped 6; count of bases not matched to a gene: 15. The CDR3 consists of 16 residues. CDR1 is MGHDK, CDR2 SYGVNS, per germline. The chain's CDR3 is CASSGSVGGLRAEQYF. CDR3 DNA: TGTGCCAGCAGTGGTTCTGTAGGGGGCCTGCGGGCCGAGCAGTACTTC.

V and J are TRBV9 and TRBJ1-6; TRBD1 might be the D (5 bases). Germline CDR1 and CDR2: SGDLS and YYNGEE. The CDR3 contains 14 residues. Trimming stripped 4 bases from V and 4 bases from J, with 9 bases between. The CDR3 loop is CASSPGLYNSPLHF. In DNA form, the CDR3 reads TGTGCCAGCAGCCCGGGACTGTATAATTCACCCCTCCACTTT.

This clone was detected a few times. This sample includes further DNA sequences coding for the same CDR3. This chain joins TRBV19 and TRBJ1-5; D is uncertain. The CDR3 runs to 12 residues. CDR1 LNHDA and CDR2 SQIVND come from the germline V gene (reference sequence). Trimming took 3 bases from V and 3 from J, leaving 3 bases between them. CDR3 region: CASSMLNQPQHF. For the CDR3, the DNA is TGTGCCAGTAGTATGCTCAATCAGCCCCAGCATTTT.

The chain employs TRBV28 and TRBJ2-3, with D possibly being TRBD1 (5 bases). V was clipped by 3 bases and J by 5 bases, with 12 bases between them. Germline V CDR1 and CDR2: MDHEN, SYDVKM. The CDR3 has 14 residues. In nucleotides, the CDR3 is TGTGCCAGCAGTTTGGGCAGGGTGGTAGATACGCAGTATTTT. Translating gives CASSLGRVVDTQYF.